This TCR beta chain was identified during a study of T cells after yellow fever vaccination. Study results and limitations: Most primary-vaccination clones reappeared after the booster (approximately 95% CD4, approximately 88% CD8). Contaminating bulk clonotypes could be abundant in FACS-sorted repertoires.

As for this clonotype: Its antigen is unidentified.

In making TCR cDNA, 5'RACE template switching added a universal primer site and UMIs to it. A single record per CDR3 protein comes from TCRdb applying MiXCR to the 5' RACE reads. The sample lists about 340,000 distinct CDR3 sequences; approximately 3.9% were seen once. Material: PBMCs, obtained 5 days after the yellow fever booster vaccination. This TCR was recovered from a man aged 18 to 29 who received the YFV17D yellow fever vaccine.

The CDR3 nucleotides are TGTGCCAGCAGTGAGGGTCATTCCGGCTACACCTTC. Residues: CASSEGHSGYTF. This chain uses TRBV6-1 with TRBJ1-2; no firm D call. The CDR3 contains 12 residues. Looked up from germline, CDR1 is MNHNS and CDR2 is SASEGT. The V end lost 3 bases, the J end lost 8 bases, and 10 bases lay between the germline ends.